The T cell receptor beta chain under discussion was sequenced for a study of CD8+ T cells in alopecia areata. Study-level information: Scoring treated patients' severity relied on the percentage of scalp area affected.

Study-level points and caveats: Affected lesional scalp, above all in alopecia totalis/universalis, was more clonal than normal scalp. The study found TCR sharing across patients less clear than in mice, possibly for HLA reasons. In scalp, tofacitinib significantly decreased clonality and expanded CD8+ clones among the top 100.

This CDR3 spans 13 amino acids. Germline assignment: CDR1 SEHNR and CDR2 FQNEAQ (reference sequence). V was pared by 4 bases and J by 8 bases, with 4 bases of the junction left unmatched. Extraction and reverse transcription of RNA yielded cDNA as the sequencing template. TCRdb keeps only in-frame clones here, not all; method: immunoSEQ multiplex PCR. The sample includes 250,000 to 350,000 clones, roughly 60% of them seen just once. The treatment was: oral pan-JAK inhibitor, 5-10 mg twice daily. Ten or more counts support this clone. Its antigen is not identified. The sequence was obtained from a human donor with alopecia areata. Sample: CD4+ T cells sorted from blood, taken between weeks 51 and 52, from a patient treated with tofacitinib. This rearrangement joins TRBV7-9 to TRBJ1-2; TRBD1 matches 10 bases. As DNA, the CDR3 is TGTGCCAGCAGCTCCGGGACAGGGGAAGGCTACACCTTC. Translated: CASSSGTGEGYTF. Looking up the rest from reference TRBV7-9 and TRBJ1-2 gives the full variable domain: DTGVSQNPRHKITKRGQNVTFRCDPISEHNRLYWYRQTLGQGPEFLTYFQNEAQLEKSRLLSDRFSAERPKGSFSTLEIQRTEQGDSAMYLCASSSGTGEGYTFGSGTRLTVV.